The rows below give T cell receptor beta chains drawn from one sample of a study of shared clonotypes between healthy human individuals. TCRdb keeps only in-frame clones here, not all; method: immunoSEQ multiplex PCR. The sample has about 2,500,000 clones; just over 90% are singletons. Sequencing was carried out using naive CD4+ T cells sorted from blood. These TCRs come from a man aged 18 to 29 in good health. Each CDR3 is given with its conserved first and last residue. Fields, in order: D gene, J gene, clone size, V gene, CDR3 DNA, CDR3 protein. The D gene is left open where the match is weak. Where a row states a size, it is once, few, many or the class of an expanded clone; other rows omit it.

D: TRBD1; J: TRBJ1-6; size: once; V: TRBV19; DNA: TGTGCCAGTAGTACCCTCTCAACAGGGGTGGGATCACCCCTCCACTTT; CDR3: CASSTLSTGVGSPLHF
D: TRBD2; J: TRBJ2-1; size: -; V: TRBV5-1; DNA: TGCGCCAGCAGCGCATCTAGCGGGAGGAGGCTGGCGTACAATGAGCAGTTCTTC; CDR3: CASSASSGRRLAYNEQFF
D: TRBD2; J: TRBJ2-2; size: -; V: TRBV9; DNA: TGTGCCAGCAGCCTCGGGACTAGCGGGAGCACCGGGGAGCTGTTTTTT; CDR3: CASSLGTSGSTGELFF
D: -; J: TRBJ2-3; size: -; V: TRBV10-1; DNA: TGCGCCAGCAGTGGCTCTACAGATACGCAGTATTTT; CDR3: CASSGSTDTQYF
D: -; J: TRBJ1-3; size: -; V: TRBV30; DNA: TGTGCCTGGAGTGTGAAGGGGGTGGCATTAGGCTCTGGAAACACCATATATTTT; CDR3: CAWSVKGVALGSGNTIYF
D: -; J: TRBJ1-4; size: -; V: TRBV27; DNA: TGTGCCAAGGCGAATCGGAAACTGTTTTTT; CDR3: CAKANRKLFF
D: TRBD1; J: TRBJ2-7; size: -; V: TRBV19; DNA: TGTGCCAGTAGTACCGTCCGGACAGGGGCAACCTACGAGCAGTACTTC; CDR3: CASSTVRTGATYEQYF
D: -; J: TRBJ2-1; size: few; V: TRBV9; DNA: TGTGCCAGCAGCGTAGGGGCACTTTTGAGCAATGAGCAGTTCTTC; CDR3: CASSVGALLSNEQFF
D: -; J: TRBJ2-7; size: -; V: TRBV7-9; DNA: TGTGCCAGCAGCTTCGGTCTGACGGACGAGCAGTACTTC; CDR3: CASSFGLTDEQYF
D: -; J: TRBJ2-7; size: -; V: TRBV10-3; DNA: TGTGCCATCAGCTACGGGACAGCGAGACTAGCCGGAGGGGGGAACGAGCAGTACTTC; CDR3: CAISYGTARLAGGGNEQYF
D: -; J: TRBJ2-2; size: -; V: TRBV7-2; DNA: TGTGCCAGCAGCACCTACAGGGCCAACACCGGGGAGCTGTTTTTT; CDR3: CASSTYRANTGELFF
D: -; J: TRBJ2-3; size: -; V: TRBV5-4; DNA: TGTGCCAGCAGGTGGGGGAACACAGATACGCAGTATTTT; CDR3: CASRWGNTDTQYF
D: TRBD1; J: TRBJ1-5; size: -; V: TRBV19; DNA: TGTGCCAGTAGTATAGGGGACAGGGCCAGCCAGCCCCAGCATTTT; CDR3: CASSIGDRASQPQHF
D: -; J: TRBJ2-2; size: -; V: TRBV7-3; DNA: TGTGCCAGCAGCTTACAAGGTTGGACCGGGGAGCTGTTTTTT; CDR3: CASSLQGWTGELFF
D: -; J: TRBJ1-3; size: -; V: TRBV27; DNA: TGTGCCAGCAGTTTACGCGGATCTGGAAACACCATATATTTT; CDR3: CASSLRGSGNTIYF
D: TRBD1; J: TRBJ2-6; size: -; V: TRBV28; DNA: TGTGCCAGCAGTTTACCCCCCCCGGGACAGAAGAGCTCTGGGGCCAACGTCCTGACTTTC; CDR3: CASSLPPPGQKSSGANVLTF
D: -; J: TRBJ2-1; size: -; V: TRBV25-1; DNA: TGTGCCAGCAGTGAATATAAGGTACTAGAGAACAATGAGCAGTTCTTC; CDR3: CASSEYKVLENNEQFF
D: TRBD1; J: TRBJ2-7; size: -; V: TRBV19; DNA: TGTGCCAGTAGTATGTTTGGGGGACAGTCCTACGAGCAGTACTTC; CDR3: CASSMFGGQSYEQYF
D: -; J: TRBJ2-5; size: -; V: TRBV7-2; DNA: TGTGCCAGCAGCTTAGCGGGGGGGCCTGAGGAGACCCAGTACTTC; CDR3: CASSLAGGPEETQYF
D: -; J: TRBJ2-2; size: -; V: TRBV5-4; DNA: TGTGCCAGCAGCTTGAAGGGAGGCGGGGAGCTGTTTTTT; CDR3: CASSLKGGGELFF
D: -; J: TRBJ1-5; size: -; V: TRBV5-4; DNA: TGTGCCAGCAGCATGGGGGGGGGCAATCAGCCCCAGCATTTT; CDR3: CASSMGGGNQPQHF
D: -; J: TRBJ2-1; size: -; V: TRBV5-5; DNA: TGTGCCAGCAGCTTGCCGAGGGTTGAGTTCTTC; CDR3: CASSLPRVEFF
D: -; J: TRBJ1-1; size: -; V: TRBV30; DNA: TGTGCCTGGAATCCTCCGGCCTGGGCGGACACTGAAGCTTTCTTT; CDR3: CAWNPPAWADTEAFF
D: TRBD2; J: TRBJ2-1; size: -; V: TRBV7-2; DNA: TGTGCCAGCAGCCTGGGACTAGGGACTACAATGATCCAGTTCTTC; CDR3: CASSLGLGTTMIQFF
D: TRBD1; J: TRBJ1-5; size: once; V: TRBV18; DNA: TGTGCCAGCTCACCGACGACAGGGATGAAGATGCCCCAGCATTTT; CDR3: CASSPTTGMKMPQHF
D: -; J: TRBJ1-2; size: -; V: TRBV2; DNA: TGTGCCAGCAGTGACGCAGGGGTAGGGGGCTACACCTTC; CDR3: CASSDAGVGGYTF
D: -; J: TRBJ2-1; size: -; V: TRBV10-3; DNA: TGTGCCATCAGTGAACGGGACAATGAGCAGTTCTTC; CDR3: CAISERDNEQFF
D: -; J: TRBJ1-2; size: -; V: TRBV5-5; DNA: TGTGCCAGCAGCCGGAGTGGATCCCCAGAGTTTATGTTTGGCTACACCTTC; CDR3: CASSRSGSPEFMFGYTF
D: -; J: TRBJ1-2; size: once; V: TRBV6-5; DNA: TGTGCCAGCAGTTACTCGGGGCAGGCATTTCGTGGCTACACCTTC; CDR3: CASSYSGQAFRGYTF
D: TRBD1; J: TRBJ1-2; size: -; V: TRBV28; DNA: TGTGCCAGCAGTTTGCCCCCCGGGACAGCCCCCGGCTACACCTTC; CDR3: CASSLPPGTAPGYTF
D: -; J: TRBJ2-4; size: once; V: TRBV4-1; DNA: TGCGCCAGCAGCCAAGATGACCGCGTCGGCAAAAACATTCAGTACTTC; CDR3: CASSQDDRVGKNIQYF
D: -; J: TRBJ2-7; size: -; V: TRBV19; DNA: TGTGCCAGTAGGCCGAACTCAGATTCCTACGAGCAGTACTTC; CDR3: CASRPNSDSYEQYF
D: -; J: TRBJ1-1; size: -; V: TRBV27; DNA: TGTGCCAGCAGATTAACAGGGAGCACTGAAGCTTTCTTT; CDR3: CASRLTGSTEAFF
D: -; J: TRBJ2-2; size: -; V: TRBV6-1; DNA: TGTGCCAGCCGAATCGGAAGTACCGGGGAGCTGTTTTTT; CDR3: CASRIGSTGELFF
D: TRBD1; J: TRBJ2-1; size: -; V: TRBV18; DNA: TGTGCCAGCTCGGACCGGGACAGGGATAACAATGAGCAGTTCTTC; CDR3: CASSDRDRDNNEQFF
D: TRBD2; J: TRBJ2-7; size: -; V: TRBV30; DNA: TGTGCCTGGAGTGGGTCCAGGACTAGCGGGCGGATCTCCTACGAGCAGTACTTC; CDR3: CAWSGSRTSGRISYEQYF
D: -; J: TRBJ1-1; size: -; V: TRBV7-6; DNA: TGTGCCAGCAGCCCTTCCGGGGGGTTGAACACTGAAGCTTTCTTT; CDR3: CASSPSGGLNTEAFF
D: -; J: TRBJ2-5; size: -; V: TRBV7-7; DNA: TGTGCTAGCAGCTTAGGGACAATCCAAGAGACCCAGTACTTC; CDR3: CASSLGTIQETQYF
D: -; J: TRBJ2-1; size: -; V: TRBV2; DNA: TGTGCCAGCAGTGAGGACCTTAGCTCCTACAATGAGCAGTTCTTC; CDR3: CASSEDLSSYNEQFF
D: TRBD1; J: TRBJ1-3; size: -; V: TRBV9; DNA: TGTGCCAGCAGCGGACAAATCGGGGACAGGGGGCTACCCTCTCCTGGAAACACCATATATTTT; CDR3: CASSGQIGDRGLPSPGNTIYF
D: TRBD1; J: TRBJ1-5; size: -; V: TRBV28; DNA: TGTGCCAGCAGTCTACAGGGGGCGCGGGGCAATCAGCCCCAGCATTTT; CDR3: CASSLQGARGNQPQHF
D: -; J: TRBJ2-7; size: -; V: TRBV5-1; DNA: TGCGCCAGCGGACTTTCCGGGGGCGCGTACGAGCAGTACTTC; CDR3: CASGLSGGAYEQYF
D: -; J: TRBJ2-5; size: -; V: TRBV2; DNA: TGTGCCAGCAGCCGGGACGGCGGATACCAAGAGACCCAGTACTTC; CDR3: CASSRDGGYQETQYF
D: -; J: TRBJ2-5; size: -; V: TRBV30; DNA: TGTGCCTGGACTCAAGACAGTAAACAAGAGACCCAGTACTTC; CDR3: CAWTQDSKQETQYF
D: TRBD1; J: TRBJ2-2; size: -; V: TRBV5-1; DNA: TGCGCCAGCAGCTCTGGACAGGGGCCGAACACCGGGGAGCTGTTTTTT; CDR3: CASSSGQGPNTGELFF
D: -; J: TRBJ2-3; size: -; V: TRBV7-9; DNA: TGTGCCAGCAGCCCGGGCTCAAGGGGCCTTAGCACAGATACGCAGTATTTT; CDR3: CASSPGSRGLSTDTQYF
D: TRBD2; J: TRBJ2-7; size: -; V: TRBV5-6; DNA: TGTGCCAGCAGCCAGTCCGGGACTATCCCTACCTACGAGCAGTACTTC; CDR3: CASSQSGTIPTYEQYF
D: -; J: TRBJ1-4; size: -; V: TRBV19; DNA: TGTGCCAGTAGTATTGCCGGGACGGCCAATAATGAAAAACTGTTTTTT; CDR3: CASSIAGTANNEKLFF
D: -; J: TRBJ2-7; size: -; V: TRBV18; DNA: TGTGCCAGCTCCCCAAGACAGACTAGACTCGGCAAGCAGTACTTC; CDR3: CASSPRQTRLGKQYF
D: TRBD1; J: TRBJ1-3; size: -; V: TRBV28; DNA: TGTGCCAGCATCACGAGGGGGCGGTCTGGAAACACCATATATTTT; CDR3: CASITRGRSGNTIYF
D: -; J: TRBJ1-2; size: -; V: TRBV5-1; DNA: TGCGCCAGCAGCTCTGGTGGCAGTTTCTCCAACTATGGCTACACCTTC; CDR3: CASSSGGSFSNYGYTF
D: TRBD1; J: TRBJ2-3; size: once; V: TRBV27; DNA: TGTGCCAGTAGACCTCACAGGGGGGCTTGGGCAGATACGCAGTATTTT; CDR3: CASRPHRGAWADTQYF
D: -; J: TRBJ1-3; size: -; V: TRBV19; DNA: TGTGCCAGTACCGACAGCTTCTCTGGAAACACCATATATTTT; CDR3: CASTDSFSGNTIYF
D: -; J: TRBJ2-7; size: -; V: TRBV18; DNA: TGTGCCAGCTCACCTCCAGGGCTCTCCTACGAGCAGTACTTC; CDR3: CASSPPGLSYEQYF
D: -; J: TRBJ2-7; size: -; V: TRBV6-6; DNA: TGTGCCAGCAGGGCTCAAGGGACTGGGGCCTACGAGCAGTACTTC; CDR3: CASRAQGTGAYEQYF
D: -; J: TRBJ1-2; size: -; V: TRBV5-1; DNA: TGCGCCAGCAGCTTGCCGAACCCAGACAGGCCTAACTATGGCTACACCTTC; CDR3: CASSLPNPDRPNYGYTF
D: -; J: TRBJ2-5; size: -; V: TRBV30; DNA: TGTGCCTGGAGTGCTGGAACGAAAGAGACCCAGTACTTC; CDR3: CAWSAGTKETQYF
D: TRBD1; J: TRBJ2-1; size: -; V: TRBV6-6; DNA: TGTGCCAGCAGAAAAGGACAGGGGGCAGGCTATGAGCAGTTCTTC; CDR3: CASRKGQGAGYEQFF
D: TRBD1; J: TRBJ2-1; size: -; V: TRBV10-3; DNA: TGTGCCATCAGTGGGCAGCCGGGACAGCCTTACAATGAGCAGTTCTTC; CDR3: CAISGQPGQPYNEQFF
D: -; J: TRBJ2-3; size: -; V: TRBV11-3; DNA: TGTGCCAGCAGCTTTTCCCAGTCCGGTGTTACGCAGTATTTT; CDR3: CASSFSQSGVTQYF